This TCR beta chain was identified in a study of post-analysis software for immune sequencing data. Incorporated into the TCR beta cDNA libraries were unique molecular identifiers, which served to reduce PCR and sequencing biases. In TCRdb, the PCR reads were re-called with MiXCR into one record per CDR3 protein. The sample records fewer than 550,000 distinct CDR3 sequences, around 34% being singletons. This clonotype turned up a few times. The antigen remains unidentified. The CDR3 spans 16 residues. Per germline, CDR1 MNHNS and CDR2 SASEGT. V shed 3 bases and J shed 5 bases, with 19 bases lying between them. Notes on the study in general: There were roughly five TRBV segments more frequent in patients than controls, and TRBV5-6, TRBV5-1 and TRBV20-1 were among them.

Sequencing used blood. The TCR comes from a girl aged 2-17 years with multiple sclerosis. V gene TRBV6-1 combines with J gene TRBJ2-5, with D tentatively TRBD1 (5 bases). CDR3 in DNA: TGTGCCAGCAGTGAGGTGAGGCAGGGCGTAAAGGAGACCCAGTACTTC. Translated: CASSEVRQGVKETQYF.